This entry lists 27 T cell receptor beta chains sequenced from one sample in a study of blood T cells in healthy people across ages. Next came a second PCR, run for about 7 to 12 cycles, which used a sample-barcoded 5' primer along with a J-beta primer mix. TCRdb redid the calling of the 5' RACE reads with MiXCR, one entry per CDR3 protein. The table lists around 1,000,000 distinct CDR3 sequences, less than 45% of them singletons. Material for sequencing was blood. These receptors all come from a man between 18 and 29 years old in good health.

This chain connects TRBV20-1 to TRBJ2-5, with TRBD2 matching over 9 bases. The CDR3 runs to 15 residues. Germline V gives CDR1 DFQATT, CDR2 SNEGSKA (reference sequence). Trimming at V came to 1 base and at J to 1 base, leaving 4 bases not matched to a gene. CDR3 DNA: TGCAGTGCTAGAGGAGCTAGCGGGGCCCAAGAGACCCAGTACTTC. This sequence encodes CSARGASGAQETQYF.

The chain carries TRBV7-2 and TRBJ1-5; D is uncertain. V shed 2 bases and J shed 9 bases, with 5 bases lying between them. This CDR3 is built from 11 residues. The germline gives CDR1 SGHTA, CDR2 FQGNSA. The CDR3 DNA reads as TGTGCCAGCAGCTTAATGGGGCCCCAGCATTTT. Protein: CASSLMGPQHF.

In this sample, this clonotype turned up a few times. In DNA form, the CDR3 reads TGTGCCAGCACCCGTGGTGGGTCCTCCTACAATGAGCAGTACTTC. Protein product: CASTRGGSSYNEQYF. The genes are TRBV12-3 or TRBV12-4 and TRBJ2-1; no firm D call. The end of the DNA fits TRBJ2-7 better, so the J call may be wrong. This CDR3 region has 15 residues.

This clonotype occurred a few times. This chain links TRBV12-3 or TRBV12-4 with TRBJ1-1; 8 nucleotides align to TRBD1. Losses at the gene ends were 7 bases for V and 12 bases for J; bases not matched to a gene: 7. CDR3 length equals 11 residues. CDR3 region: CASNKDRATFF. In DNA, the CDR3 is TGTGCCAGCAACAAGGACAGGGCAACTTTCTTT.

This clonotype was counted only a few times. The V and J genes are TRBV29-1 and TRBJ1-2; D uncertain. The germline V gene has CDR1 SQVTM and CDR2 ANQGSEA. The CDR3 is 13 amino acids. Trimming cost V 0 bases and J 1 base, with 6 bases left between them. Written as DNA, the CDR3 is TGCAGCGTTGAAGAATCAGTTAACTATGGCTACACCTTC. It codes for CSVEESVNYGYTF.

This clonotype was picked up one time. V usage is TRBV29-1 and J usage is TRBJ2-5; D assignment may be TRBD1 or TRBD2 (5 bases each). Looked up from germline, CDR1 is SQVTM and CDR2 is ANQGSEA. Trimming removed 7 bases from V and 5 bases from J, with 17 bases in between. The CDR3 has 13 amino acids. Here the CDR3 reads CSAALGVKETQYF. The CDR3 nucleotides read TGCAGCGCTGCTCTGGGGGTGAAGGAGACCCAGTACTTC.

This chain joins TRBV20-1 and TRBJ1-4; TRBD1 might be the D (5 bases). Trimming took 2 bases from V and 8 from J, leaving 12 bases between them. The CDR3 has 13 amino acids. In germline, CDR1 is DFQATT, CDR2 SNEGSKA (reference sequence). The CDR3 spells CSARLRGGEKLFF. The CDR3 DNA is TGCAGTGCTAGACTGCGGGGCGGAGAAAAACTGTTTTTT.

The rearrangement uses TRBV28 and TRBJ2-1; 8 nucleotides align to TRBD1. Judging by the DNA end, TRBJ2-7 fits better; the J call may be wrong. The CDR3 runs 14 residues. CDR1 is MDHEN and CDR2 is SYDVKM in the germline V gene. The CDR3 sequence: CAVLTGDPYNEQYF. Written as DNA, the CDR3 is TGTGCCGTCTTGACAGGGGATCCCTACAATGAGCAGTACTTC.

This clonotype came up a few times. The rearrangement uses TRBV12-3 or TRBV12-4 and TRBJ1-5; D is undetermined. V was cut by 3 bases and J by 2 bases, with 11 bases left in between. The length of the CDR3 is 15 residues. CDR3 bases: TGTGCCAGCAGTTTTTCAGGCCGGGGCAATCAGCCCCAGCATTTT. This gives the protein CASSFSGRGNQPQHF.

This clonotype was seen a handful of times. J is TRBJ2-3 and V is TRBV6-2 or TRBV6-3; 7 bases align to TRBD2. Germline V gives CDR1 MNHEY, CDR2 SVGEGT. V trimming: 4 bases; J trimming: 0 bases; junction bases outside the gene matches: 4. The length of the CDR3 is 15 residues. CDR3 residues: CASSWEGPSTDTQYF. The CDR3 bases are TGTGCCAGCAGTTGGGAGGGTCCTAGCACAGATACGCAGTATTTT.

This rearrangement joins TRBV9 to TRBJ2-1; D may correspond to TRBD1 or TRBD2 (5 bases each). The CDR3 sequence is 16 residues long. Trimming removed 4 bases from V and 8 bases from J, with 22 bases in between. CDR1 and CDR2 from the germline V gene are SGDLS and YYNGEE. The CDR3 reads CASSMGAGTEFDEQFF. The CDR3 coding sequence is TGTGCCAGCAGCATGGGCGCCGGGACGGAATTCGATGAGCAGTTCTTC.

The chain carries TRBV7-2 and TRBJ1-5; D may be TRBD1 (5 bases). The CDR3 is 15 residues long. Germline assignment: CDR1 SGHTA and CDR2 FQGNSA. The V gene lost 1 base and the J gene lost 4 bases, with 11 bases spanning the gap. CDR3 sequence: CASSLGRVKNQPQHF. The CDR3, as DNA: TGTGCCAGCAGCTTAGGCAGGGTAAAAAATCAGCCCCAGCATTTT. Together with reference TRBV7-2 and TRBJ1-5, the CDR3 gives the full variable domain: GAGVSQSPSNKVTEKGKDVELRCDPISGHTALYWYRQSLGQGLEFLIYFQGNSAPDKSGLPSDRFSAERTGGSVSTLTIQRTQQEDSAVYLCASSLGRVKNQPQHFGDGTRLSIL.

CDR3 nucleotides: TGCAGTGCTAGAGATCGGGGGGGAGTCTCCTACGAGCAGTACTTC. It yields the protein CSARDRGGVSYEQYF. V gene TRBV20-1 combines with J gene TRBJ2-7, with 8 bases matching TRBD2. The CDR3 runs 15 residues. Germline V gene data show CDR1 as DFQATT and CDR2 as SNEGSKA (reference sequence). J gave up 0 bases and V 0 bases, and 4 bases lay outside the gene matches.

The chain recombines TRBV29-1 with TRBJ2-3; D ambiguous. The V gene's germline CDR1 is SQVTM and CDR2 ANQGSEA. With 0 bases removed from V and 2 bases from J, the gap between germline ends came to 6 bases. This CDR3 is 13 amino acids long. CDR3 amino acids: CSVEDGSTDTQYF. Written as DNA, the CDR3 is TGCAGCGTTGAAGACGGGTCCACAGATACGCAGTATTTT.

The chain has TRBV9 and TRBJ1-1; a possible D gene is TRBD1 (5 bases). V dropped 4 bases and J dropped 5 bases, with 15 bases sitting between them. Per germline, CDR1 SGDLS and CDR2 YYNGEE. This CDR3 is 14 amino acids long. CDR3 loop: CASSSGGGTTEAFF. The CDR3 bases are TGTGCCAGCAGCTCCGGGGGGGGGACGACTGAAGCTTTCTTT.

This chain's CDR3 is CASSQYRGSSYNEQFF. The CDR3 DNA sequence: TGCGCCAGCAGCCAATACAGGGGCAGCTCCTACAATGAGCAGTTCTTC. The V call is TRBV4-3, the J call TRBJ2-1, with 7 bases that match TRBD1. CDR3 length: 16 residues. Losses at the gene ends were 2 bases for V and 0 bases for J; bases not matched to a gene: 4. Germline CDR1 is LGHNA and CDR2 is YSLEER.

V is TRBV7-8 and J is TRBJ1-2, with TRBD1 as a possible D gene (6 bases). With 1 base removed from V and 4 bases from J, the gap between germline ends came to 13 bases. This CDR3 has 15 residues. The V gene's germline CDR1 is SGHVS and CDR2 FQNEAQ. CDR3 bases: TGTGCCAGCAGCTTAGAGGGGGGGACGGTCTATGGCTACACCTTC. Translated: CASSLEGGTVYGYTF.

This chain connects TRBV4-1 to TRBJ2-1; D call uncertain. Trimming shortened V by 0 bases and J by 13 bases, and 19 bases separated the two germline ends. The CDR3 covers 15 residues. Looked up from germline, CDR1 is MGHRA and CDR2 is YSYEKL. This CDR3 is CASSQDFRSSETQFF. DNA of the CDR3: TGCGCCAGCAGCCAAGATTTCCGGTCGTCGGAGACCCAGTTCTTC.

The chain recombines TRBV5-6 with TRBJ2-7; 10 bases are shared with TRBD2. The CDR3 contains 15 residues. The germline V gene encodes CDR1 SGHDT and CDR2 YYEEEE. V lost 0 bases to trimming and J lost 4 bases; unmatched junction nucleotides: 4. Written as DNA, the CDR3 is TGTGCCAGCAGCTTGGTAAGCGGGGGGGCTTACGAGCAGTACTTC. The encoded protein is CASSLVSGGAYEQYF.

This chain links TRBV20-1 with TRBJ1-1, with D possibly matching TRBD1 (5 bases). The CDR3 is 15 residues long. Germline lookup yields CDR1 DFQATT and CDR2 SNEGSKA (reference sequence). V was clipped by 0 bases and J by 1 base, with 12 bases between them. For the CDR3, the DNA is TGCAGTGCTAGAGACGGGGGAACTTCGAACACTGAAGCTTTCTTT. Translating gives CSARDGGTSNTEAFF.

For the CDR3, the DNA is TGTGCCAGCATGGGACCTGGGAACACTGAAGCTTTCTTT. Its protein product is CASMGPGNTEAFF. The chain employs TRBV28 and TRBJ1-1; possibly TRBD1 for D (5 bases). Germline V gives CDR1 MDHEN, CDR2 SYDVKM. Trimming cost V 7 bases and J 1 base, with 10 bases left between them. There are 13 residues in the CDR3.

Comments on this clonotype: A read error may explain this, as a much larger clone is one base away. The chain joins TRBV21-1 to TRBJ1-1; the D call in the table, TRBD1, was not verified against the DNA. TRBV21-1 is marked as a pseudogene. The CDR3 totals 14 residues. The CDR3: CASYTGTMNTEAFF. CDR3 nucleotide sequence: TGTGCCAGCTATACAGGAACGATGAACACTGAAGCTTTCTTT.

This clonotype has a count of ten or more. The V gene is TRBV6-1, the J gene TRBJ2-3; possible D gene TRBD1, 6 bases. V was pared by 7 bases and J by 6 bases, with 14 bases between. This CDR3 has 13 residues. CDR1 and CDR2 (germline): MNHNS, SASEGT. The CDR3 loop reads CASTEQGWDTQYF. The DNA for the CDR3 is TGTGCCAGCACCGAACAGGGTTGGGATACGCAGTATTTT.

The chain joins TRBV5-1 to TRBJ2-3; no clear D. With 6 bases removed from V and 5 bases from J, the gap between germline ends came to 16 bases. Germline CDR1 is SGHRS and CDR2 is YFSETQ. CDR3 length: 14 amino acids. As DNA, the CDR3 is TGCGCCAGCACCCCCGAAGCTGGGCAAGATACGCAGTATTTT. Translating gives CASTPEAGQDTQYF.

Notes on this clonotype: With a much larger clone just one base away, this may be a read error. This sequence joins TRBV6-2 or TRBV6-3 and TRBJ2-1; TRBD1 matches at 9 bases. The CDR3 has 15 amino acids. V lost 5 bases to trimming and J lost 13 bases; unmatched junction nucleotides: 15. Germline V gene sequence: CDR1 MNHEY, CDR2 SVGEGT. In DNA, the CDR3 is TGTGCCAGCAGTCCGACAGGGGGATCTACAAAGACCCAGTTCTTC. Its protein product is CASSPTGGSTKTQFF.

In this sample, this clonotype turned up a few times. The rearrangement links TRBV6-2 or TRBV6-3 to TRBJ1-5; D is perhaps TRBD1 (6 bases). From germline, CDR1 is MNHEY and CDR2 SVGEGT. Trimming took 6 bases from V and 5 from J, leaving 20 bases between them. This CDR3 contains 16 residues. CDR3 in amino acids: CASRPPFDRIDQPQHF. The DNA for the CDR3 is TGTGCCAGCAGGCCGCCTTTCGACAGGATCGATCAGCCCCAGCATTTT.

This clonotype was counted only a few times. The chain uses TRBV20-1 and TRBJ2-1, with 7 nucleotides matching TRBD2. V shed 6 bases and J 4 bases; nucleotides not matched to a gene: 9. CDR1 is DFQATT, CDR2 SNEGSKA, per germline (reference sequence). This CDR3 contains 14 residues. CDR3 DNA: TGCAGTGCCCCTCGGGCGGGGGAGTACAATGAGCAGTTCTTC. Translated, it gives CSAPRAGEYNEQFF.